A selection of T cell receptor beta chains follows, all from one sample in a study of cytomegalovirus exposure and HLA in healthy donors. Clones were read by immunoSEQ multiplex PCR, and TCRdb kept only the in-frame ones, dropping some. Here the sample spans around 100,000 clones, 70% being singletons. The sample comprised PBMCs. These receptors were collected from a man aged 25-40 years in good health and CMV-seropositive. CDR3s leave out the opening cysteine and the closing phenylalanine or tryptophan.

j_call | v_call | cdr3_aa
TRBJ1-1 | TRBV7-2 | ASAKRGRQGEAF
TRBJ1-5 | TRBV7-2 | ASNPGQGRQPQH
TRBJ1-1 | TRBV19 | ASSPYDGVNTEAF
TRBJ2-5 | TRBV7-6 | ASGWGGFYPSETQY
TRBJ2-2 | TRBV9 | ASSVGSIGTGELF
TRBJ1-4 | TRBV7-2 | ASSLTQAEKLF
TRBJ2-5 | TRBV2 | ASRLDRNQETQY
TRBJ1-3 | TRBV2 | ASGYGSTGDPGNTIY
TRBJ1-1 | TRBV5-1 | ASSLGGGTEAF
TRBJ2-5 | TRBV11-2 | ASSSNRGRGETQY
TRBJ2-2 | TRBV6-6 | ASSYADNTGELF
TRBJ2-1 | TRBV19 | ASSIVVGRGEV
TRBJ1-3 | TRBV19 | ASSMRRRQGAVGNTIY
TRBJ2-3 | TRBV7-9 | ASSFWTGRAGNTQY
TRBJ2-3 | TRBV7-3 | ASSLTRTGDTQY
TRBJ2-7 | TRBV11-2 | ASSLASGSYEQY
TRBJ1-4 | TRBV7-2 | ASSAADRGREKLF
TRBJ1-5 | TRBV11-3 | ASTRFRREGNQPQH
TRBJ1-1 | TRBV19 | ASRGQPRTEAF
TRBJ1-1 | TRBV6-5 | ASSSPGHTEAF
TRBJ2-3 | TRBV25-1 | ASSDGTGGRDTQY
TRBJ1-2 | TRBV5-6 | ASSLDRGYYGYT
TRBJ2-5 | TRBV11-3 | ASSLRGQETQY
TRBJ1-2 | TRBV19 | ASSIPSEGYT
TRBJ1-6 | TRBV7-9 | ASTSSYNSPLH
TRBJ2-1 | TRBV7-9 | ASSFRDRVGFMEQF
TRBJ1-1 | TRBV7-9 | SSSFLVGQGKTEAF
TRBJ1-1 | TRBV11-3 | ASSYVTVEAF
TRBJ1-1 | TRBV30 | AWSVNRERRAF
TRBJ2-1 | TRBV2 | ASSTSGGPSSYNEQF
TRBJ2-2 | TRBV4-1 | ASSQEPGNTGELF
TRBJ2-7 | TRBV7-7 | ASSLGATYEQY
TRBJ2-5 | TRBV7-2 | ASSLSMGTRQETQY
TRBJ1-4 | TRBV5-1 | ASSSTGTGINEKLF
TRBJ2-7 | TRBV6-5 | ASSYRQGTYEQY
TRBJ1-1 | TRBV5-4 | ASSLRGNTEAF
TRBJ2-5 | TRBV11-2 | ASSLGLHQETQY
TRBJ2-7 | TRBV7-8 | ASSFDPGSYEQY
TRBJ2-5 | TRBV5-1 | ASSFTGGAETQY
TRBJ2-7 | TRBV10-3 | AISSGLAGRYEQY
TRBJ2-3 | TRBV4-1 | ASSLTPGRTSAKETDTQY
TRBJ2-5 | TRBV4-1 | ASSHGGAGVQETQY
TRBJ2-2 | TRBV18 | ASSPSGTGKTGELF
TRBJ2-1 | TRBV7-9 | SSSSTSGSGNEQF
TRBJ1-1 | TRBV7-8 | ASSLGRGQGTEAF
TRBJ2-7 | TRBV6-6 | ASFGQGANYYEQY
TRBJ1-2 | TRBV7-8 | ASSLKQGQGYT
TRBJ1-2 | TRBV15 | ATSPQRENYGYT
TRBJ2-7 | TRBV27 | ASSLAGVGVHEQY
TRBJ2-5 | TRBV2 | ASRKETGGLQETQY
TRBJ1-2 | TRBV25-1 | ASSALRTGGVGGYT
TRBJ2-1 | TRBV4-3 | ASSPGTSGYNEQF
TRBJ2-1 | TRBV5-1 | ASIIETGTEQF